These 14 T cell receptor beta chains share one sample of origin, sequenced in a study of cytomegalovirus exposure and HLA in healthy donors. Vbeta (60) and Jbeta (13) primers were used in the PCR. Sequencing was performed with immunoSEQ multiplex PCR; in TCRdb, only in-frame clones are kept and a portion is missing. Listed are approximately 150,000 clones; about 2.3% falls within the top ten. Material for sequencing was PBMCs. The source of these receptors is a woman between 18 and 29 years old in good health and CMV-seronegative.

V usage is TRBV5-1 and J usage is TRBJ2-3, with D maybe TRBD2 (5 bases). The CDR3 is 16 residues long. The germline V gene encodes CDR1 SGHRS and CDR2 YFSETQ. V lost 1 base, J lost 2 bases, and 14 bases lay in between. The CDR3 loop reads CASSLSSGLLTDTQYF. The CDR3 DNA reads TGCGCCAGCAGCTTGTCTTCCGGACTCCTCACAGATACGCAGTATTTT.

The chain employs TRBV30 and TRBJ2-3, with 9 bases lining up with TRBD1. V lost 0 bases and J lost 3; bases outside the gene matches: 7. Germline V gene data show CDR1 as GTSNPN and CDR2 as SVGIG (reference sequence). This CDR3 contains 16 residues. The CDR3 coding sequence is TGTGCCTGGAGTGTGCCGACAGGGGGAGGAACAGATACGCAGTATTTT. Encoded protein: CAWSVPTGGGTDTQYF.

This rearrangement joins TRBV30 to TRBJ2-3; D unresolved. The germline V and J ends were trimmed by 2 bases and 0 bases, with 6 bases remaining between them. The CDR3 consists of 13 residues. The germline V gene has CDR1 GTSNPN and CDR2 SVGIG (reference sequence). The chain's CDR3 is CAWSLTSTDTQYF. In DNA form, the CDR3 reads TGTGCCTGGAGTTTGACTAGCACAGATACGCAGTATTTT.

The chain links TRBV10-3 to TRBJ1-2; 10 bases line up with TRBD1. This CDR3 contains 17 residues. V lost 5 bases to trimming and J lost 0 bases; unmatched junction nucleotides: 9. Per the germline V gene, CDR1 is ENHRY and CDR2 is SYGVKD. The CDR3: CAISLLGQGVSNYGYTF. The CDR3 nucleotides are TGTGCCATCAGTCTACTTGGACAGGGGGTATCTAACTATGGCTACACCTTC.

This rearrangement joins TRBV7-9 to TRBJ1-5; TRBD1 is a possible D gene (5 bases). The germline CDR1 and CDR2 sequences are SEHNR and FQNEAQ (reference sequence). V was cut by 4 bases and J by 6 bases, with 7 bases left in between. This CDR3 contains 12 residues. The CDR3 DNA follows: TGTGCCAGCAGCTCGGGGGGTCAGCCCCAGCATTTT. This translates into CASSSGGQPQHF.

The V gene is TRBV19, the J gene TRBJ2-3; 7 nucleotides agree with TRBD1. V lost 5 bases, J lost 1 base, and 6 bases stayed unmatched. The CDR3 is 15 amino acids. CDR1 LNHDA and CDR2 SQIVND come from the germline V gene (reference sequence). Here the CDR3 reads CASSRRQGGTDTQYF. The CDR3 DNA reads TGTGCCAGTAGTCGGCGACAGGGTGGCACAGATACGCAGTATTTT.

The V gene is TRBV9, the J gene TRBJ2-2, with 8 bases aligning to TRBD2. Trimming cost V 0 bases and J 5 bases; bases outside gene matches: 9. The CDR3 is made up of 17 amino acids. Germline assignment: CDR1 SGDLS and CDR2 YYNGEE. The CDR3 spells CASSVGVQAGETGELFF. CDR3 bases: TGTGCCAGCAGCGTAGGGGTCCAAGCGGGAGAGACCGGGGAGCTGTTTTTT.

The chain uses TRBV30 and TRBJ2-3, with D possibly TRBD2 on 6 matching bases. Germline loops: CDR1 GTSNPN, CDR2 SVGIG (reference sequence). This CDR3 region has 16 residues. V was shortened by 0 bases and J by 6 bases, with 19 bases between the two germline ends. The CDR3 here is CAWSVGQTRALDTQYF. CDR3 DNA: TGTGCCTGGAGTGTTGGGCAGACTAGGGCGTTGGATACGCAGTATTTT.

The chain joins TRBV27 to TRBJ2-3; possibly TRBD1 for D (6 bases). The CDR3 runs to 13 residues. The V end lost 6 bases, the J end lost 4 bases, and 11 bases lay between the germline ends. CDR1 and CDR2 from the germline V gene are MNHEY and SMNVEV (reference sequence). The CDR3 loop is CASRDYRADTQYF. The CDR3 bases are TGTGCCAGCAGAGACTACAGGGCAGATACGCAGTATTTT.

The V gene is TRBV19, the J gene TRBJ1-3; no definite D call. The V and J ends lost 4 bases and 0 bases respectively, with 7 bases between them. CDR1 and CDR2 (germline): LNHDA, SQIVND (reference sequence). This CDR3 has 14 residues. The CDR3 nucleotides are TGTGCCAGTAGTACCCAGGTCTCTGGAAACACCATATATTTT. It translates to CASSTQVSGNTIYF.

The chain recombines TRBV27 with TRBJ2-1; 16 nucleotides line up with TRBD2. The CDR3 runs to 19 residues. J lost 4 bases, V lost 4 bases, and 10 bases had no gene match. Germline V gene data show CDR1 as MNHEY and CDR2 as SMNVEV (reference sequence). Written as DNA, the CDR3 is TGTGCCAGCAGTTCCCTCCCGGGACTAGCGGGGGGGGGATACAATGAGCAGTTCTTC. As protein: CASSSLPGLAGGGYNEQFF.

The rearrangement joins TRBV4-1 to TRBJ2-1; a possible D gene is TRBD2 (5 bases). The CDR3 is 16 residues long. Germline CDR1 and CDR2: MGHRA and YSYEKL. The V and J ends lost 4 bases and 9 bases respectively, with 22 bases between them. The CDR3 DNA follows: TGCGCCAGCAGCCCCCGGGGAGAAAAGGGTCGCCGTGAGCAGTTCTTC. It specifies CASSPRGEKGRREQFF.

The rearrangement links TRBV6-1 to TRBJ2-2; D gene unclear. CDR3 length: 14 amino acids. Per germline, CDR1 MNHNS and CDR2 SASEGT. V was shortened by 3 bases and J by 1 base, with 6 bases between the two germline ends. CDR3 bases: TGTGCCAGCAGTGACCCGGGGAACACCGGGGAGCTGTTTTTT. Amino acids: CASSDPGNTGELFF.

The J gene is TRBJ2-1, the V gene TRBV9; 8 nucleotides agree with TRBD2. CDR3 length equals 14 residues. Unmatched junction bases numbered 7, after V lost 3 bases and J lost 8 bases. The germline gives CDR1 SGDLS, CDR2 YYNGEE. DNA of the CDR3: TGTGCCAGCAGCGGGGAACTAGCGGCGGATGAGCAGTTCTTC. Translated, it gives CASSGELAADEQFF.